This T cell receptor (beta chain) was sequenced during a study of T cell responses to AZD1222 COVID-19 vaccine. Study observations and caveats: Nearly half of spike-specific TCRs reportedly target unmutated variant regions.

Sequencing used immunoSEQ multiplex PCR; TCRdb keeps in-frame clones, though not all of them. The repertoire holds tens of thousands of clones, 80% to 90% seen once, with 12% in the top ten. A word on this clone: Its antigen remains unidentified.

The germline V gene encodes CDR1 SGHTA and CDR2 FQGNSA. V lost 1 base to trimming and J lost 7 bases; unmatched junction nucleotides: 11. The CDR3 is 16 residues long. This clonotype originated in an adult who received the AZD1222 COVID-19 vaccine. V gene TRBV7-2 combines with J gene TRBJ1-2; 8 bases agree with TRBD1. Sample: peripheral blood, taken 28 days after the second AZD1222 dose. This chain's CDR3 is CASSLVYAGGSGGYTF. In DNA, the CDR3 is TGTGCCAGCAGCTTAGTGTACGCAGGGGGCTCAGGTGGCTACACCTTC. Together with reference TRBV7-2 and TRBJ1-2, the CDR3 gives the full variable domain: GAGVSQSPSNKVTEKGKDVELRCDPISGHTALYWYRQSLGQGLEFLIYFQGNSAPDKSGLPSDRFSAERTGGSVSTLTIQRTQQEDSAVYLCASSLVYAGGSGGYTFGSGTRLTVV.